The rows below give T cell receptor beta chains drawn from one sample of a study of blood T cell repertoires in COVID-19. TCRdb's table, derived via immunoSEQ multiplex PCR, lists solely in-frame clones and lacks some. This sample has 120,000 or so clones, with around 90% found just once. Sequences were obtained from peripheral blood. Every receptor here comes from a man between 50 and 59 years old with active COVID-19. The CDR3 runs from the conserved cysteine through the conserved F or W.

CASSPRTSGSSETQYF | TRBV18
CASSPPGLVRNEQFF | TRBV7-9
CASSLGAGPDTQYF | TRBV7-2
CASSLRGLTYEQYF | TRBV7-2
CASSQATDRTSPNYGYTF | TRBV3-1/TRBV3-2
CASATSRAGNTIYF | TRBV19
CASSEPGQLTYEQYF | TRBV6-1
CASSLATRDTQYF | TRBV5-1
CASSSGQPNSGNTIYF | TRBV7-9
CASSAPPGRRDRGNTEAFF | TRBV11-3
CASSPRQGGSYNEQFF | TRBV3-1/TRBV3-2
CAISESTGVMNTEAFF | TRBV10-3
CASAGRAATYNEQFF | TRBV11-2
CASSPTGHLNTEAFF | TRBV5-1
CASSPSPLRASGNTIYF | TRBV18
CASRDSYNSPLHF | TRBV5-8
CASSPTNRVPNQPQHF | TRBV19
CASSTGQLNTEAFF | TRBV5-4
CASSITSGSYNEQFF | TRBV2
CASSQGTGKAFF | TRBV3-1/TRBV3-2
CASSIGLVGADTQYF | TRBV19
CASSLLAGRNYGYTF | TRBV5-4
CASSLDRGSTDTQYF | TRBV5-4
CASSYSGGIQETQYF | TRBV9
CASSLITGSDTQYF | TRBV7-9
CASSYLVDTQYF | TRBV12-3/TRBV12-4
CASSLTGNTEAFF | TRBV3-1/TRBV3-2
CASSQENRGPREQYF | TRBV3-1/TRBV3-2
CASSLTSGNTQYF | TRBV5-8
CSVGTSGIYNEQFF | TRBV29-1
CASSQGRSSGNTIYF | TRBV3-1/TRBV3-2
CASGAQAGVRETQYF | TRBV19
CASSLDAGSPYNEQFF | TRBV5-1
CASSFQGADTQYF | TRBV11-3
CASTDSGIWGNEQFF | TRBV6-6
CASSPRGTSRADTQYF | TRBV3-1/TRBV3-2
CASSLGPAYNEQFF | TRBV5-1
CASSSRQAGDNEQFF | TRBV27
CASSYSGGAGETQYF | TRBV11-3
CASARDNSPLHF | TRBV12-3/TRBV12-4